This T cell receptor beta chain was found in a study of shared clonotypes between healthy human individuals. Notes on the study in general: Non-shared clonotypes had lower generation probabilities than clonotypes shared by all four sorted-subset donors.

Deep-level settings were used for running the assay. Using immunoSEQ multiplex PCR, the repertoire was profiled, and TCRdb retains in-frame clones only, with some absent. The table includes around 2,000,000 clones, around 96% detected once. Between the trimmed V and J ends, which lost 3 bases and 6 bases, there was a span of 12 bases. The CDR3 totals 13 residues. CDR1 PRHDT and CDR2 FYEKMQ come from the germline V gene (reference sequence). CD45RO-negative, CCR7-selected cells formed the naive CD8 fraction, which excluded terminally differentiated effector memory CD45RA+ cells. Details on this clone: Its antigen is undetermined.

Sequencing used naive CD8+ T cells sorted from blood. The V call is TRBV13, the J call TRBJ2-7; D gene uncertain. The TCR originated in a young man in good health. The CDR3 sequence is CASSFLESIEQYF. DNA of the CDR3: TGTGCCAGCAGCTTTTTAGAGTCTATCGAGCAGTACTTC.